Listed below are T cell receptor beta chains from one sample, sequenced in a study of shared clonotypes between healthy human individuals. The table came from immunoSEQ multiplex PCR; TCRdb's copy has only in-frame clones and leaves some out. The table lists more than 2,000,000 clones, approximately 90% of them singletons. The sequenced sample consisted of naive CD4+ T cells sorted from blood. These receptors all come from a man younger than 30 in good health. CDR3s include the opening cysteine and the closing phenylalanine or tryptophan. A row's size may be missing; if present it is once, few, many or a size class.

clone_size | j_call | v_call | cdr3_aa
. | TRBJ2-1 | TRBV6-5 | CASTPGQSSYNEQFF
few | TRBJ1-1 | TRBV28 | CASRGGDTRHTEAFF
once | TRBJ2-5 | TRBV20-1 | CSAPGLETQYF
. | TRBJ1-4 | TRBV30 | CAWSTFEGEKLFF
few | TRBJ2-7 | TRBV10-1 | CASSEGLRAQYF
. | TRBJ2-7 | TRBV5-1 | CASSLGQGGIEQYF
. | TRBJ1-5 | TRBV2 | CASSAQGGYSNQPQHF
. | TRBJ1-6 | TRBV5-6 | CASSKTRNPIGTGESPLHF
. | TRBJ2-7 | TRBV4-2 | CASSPSTVSSYEQYF
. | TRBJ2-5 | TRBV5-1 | CASRFGLVASVETQYF
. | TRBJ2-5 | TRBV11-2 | CASSFGTSGREETQYF
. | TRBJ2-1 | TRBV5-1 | CASSSTPRGTSYNEQFF
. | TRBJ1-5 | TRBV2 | CASSGDNWGNQPQHF
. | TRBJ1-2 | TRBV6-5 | CASTRGGNVYGYTF
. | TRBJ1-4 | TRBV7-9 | CASSSRQGVTEKLFF
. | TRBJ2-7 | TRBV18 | CASSPFDPGTGSYEQYF
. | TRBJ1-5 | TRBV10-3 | CAISPLHSNQPQHF
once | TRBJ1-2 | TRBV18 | CASSRDSNYGYTF
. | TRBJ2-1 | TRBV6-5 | CASSRGRTYNEQFF
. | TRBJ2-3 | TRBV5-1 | CASSPSGTSFNTQYF
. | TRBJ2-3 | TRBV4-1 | CASSQVVGFLTDTQYF
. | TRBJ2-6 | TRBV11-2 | CASSLRQGPGANVLTF
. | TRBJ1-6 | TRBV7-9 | CASNSEGNSPLHF